This T cell receptor (beta chain) was recorded in a study of radiotherapy plus CTLA-4 blockade in lung cancer. Background on the study: Objective responses were observed in 15% to 20% of patients, and disease control was achieved by 30% to 35%. Regarding the study as a whole: Clones of tumor-derived TCRs expanded in blood after radiotherapy plus ipilimumab. The authors reported that early blood T cell clone dynamics, with interferon-beta, best predicted response.

The CDR3 runs to 17 residues. Unmatched junction bases numbered 13, after V lost 5 bases and J lost 3 bases. Germline loops: CDR1 LNHDA, CDR2 SQIVND (reference sequence). With regard to this clone: Its antigen remains unknown.

Measured with immunoSEQ multiplex PCR; TCRdb has only the in-frame clones, and not every one. This table holds roughly 45,000 clones, over 55% found once. V usage is TRBV19 and J usage is TRBJ1-1; 9 bases are shared with TRBD1. The sequence came from a human donor with non-small cell lung cancer who had a partial response to radiotherapy plus ipilimumab. The sample here was peripheral blood, taken from a patient treated with radiotherapy plus ipilimumab. The CDR3 DNA reads as TGTGCCAGTAGTTCTGAGACAGGGGGACGACAAGACACTGAAGCTTTCTTT. This translates into CASSSETGGRQDTEAFF. The variable domain in full, completed from reference TRBV19 and TRBJ1-1, reads DGGITQSPKYLFRKEGQNVTLSCEQNLNHDAMYWYRQDPGQGLRLIYYSQIVNDFQKGDIAEGYSVSREKKESFPLTVTSAQKNPTAFYLCASSSETGGRQDTEAFFGQGTRLTVV.